The 23 T cell receptor beta chains given below trace back to one sample, sequenced in a study of blood T cell repertoires in COVID-19 (dated by TCRdb to the early 2020s). Library preparation employed the immunoSEQ multiplex PCR assay. TCRdb mirrors the immuneACCESS table, restricted to in-frame sequences. Some clones are absent from its copies; in checked studies, under half trace to an unresolved V gene, and the reason for the others is unknown. The sample table records 200,000 to 300,000 clones; about 73% of these occur just once. Together, the top ten hold about 3.5% of the sample. Sequencing was performed on peripheral blood. The source of these receptors is an elderly woman with acute or convalescent COVID-19.

This clone was recorded only once. V and J are TRBV20-1 and TRBJ2-1; weak D call: TRBD1 (6 bases). V was clipped by 4 bases and J by 7 bases, with 8 bases between them. Germline assignment: CDR1 DFQATT and CDR2 SNEGSKA (reference sequence). The CDR3 extends over 11 amino acids. The chain's CDR3 is CSANRVNEQFF. The CDR3 nucleotides read TGCAGTGCTAACAGGGTAAATGAGCAGTTCTTC.

In its sample, this clone was seen once. The chain uses TRBV7-2 and TRBJ1-2; a possible D gene is TRBD1 (6 bases). The CDR3 sequence is 15 residues long. V dropped 3 bases and J dropped 8 bases, with 19 bases sitting between them. Germline CDR1 SGHTA, CDR2 FQGNSA. The CDR3 protein is CASSFLPQGSEGYTF. CDR3 sequence (DNA): TGTGCCAGCAGCTTCCTCCCACAGGGATCGGAGGGCTACACCTTC.

The CDR3 loop reads CASSRDSGSGNTIYF. CDR3 nucleotides: TGTGCCAGCTCTCGGGACAGTGGGTCTGGAAACACCATATATTTT. The chain recombines TRBV6-5 with TRBJ1-3; 7 bases match TRBD1. Germline V gene sequence: CDR1 MNHEY, CDR2 SVGAGI. This CDR3 is built from 15 residues. V was clipped by 8 bases and J by 1 base; unmatched bases: 8.

The gene calls are TRBV2 and TRBJ2-7, with TRBD2 matching over 11 bases. This CDR3 has 14 amino acids. Trimming at V came to 4 bases and at J to 6 bases, leaving 5 bases not matched to a gene. Germline assignment: CDR1 SNHLY and CDR2 FYNNEI. CDR3 in DNA: TGTGCCAGCAGTGGGGCTCTAGCGGGAGGCGAGCAGTACTTC. Its protein product is CASSGALAGGEQYF.

DNA of the CDR3: TGTGCCAGCAGCTTGACAGCCCTTCCCGCGAGGTTAGGCTACACCTTC. It is translated as CASSLTALPARLGYTF. This sequence joins TRBV7-2 and TRBJ1-2; weak D call: TRBD1 (5 bases). The V end was cut by 3 bases, the J end by 8 bases, with 22 bases between. The CDR3 has 16 residues. Germline V gene data show CDR1 as SGHTA and CDR2 as FQGNSA.

The chain couples TRBV4-3 to TRBJ2-2; TRBD1 matches at 8 bases. The ends lost 0 bases at V and 1 base at J; junction bases unmatched: 1. Germline V gene data show CDR1 as LGHNA and CDR2 as YSLEER. The CDR3 runs 16 residues. As DNA, the CDR3 is TGCGCCAGCAGCCAAGACAGGGGGCGGAACACCGGGGAGCTGTTTTTT. It yields the protein CASSQDRGRNTGELFF.

This clone was recorded a few times. J is TRBJ1-2 and V is TRBV5-1; no clear D gene. This CDR3 contains 13 residues. The ends were cut back, 4 bases at V and 2 bases at J, with 9 bases in the middle. CDR1 and CDR2 from the germline V gene are SGHRS and YFSETQ. The CDR3: CASSEGRNYGYTF. The CDR3 bases are TGCGCCAGCAGCGAGGGCAGAAACTATGGCTACACCTTC.

The V and J genes are TRBV7-7 and TRBJ2-5; D gene ambiguous. The V gene lost 2 bases and the J gene lost 5 bases, with 3 bases spanning the gap. The length of the CDR3 is 11 residues. Germline CDR1 and CDR2: SSHAT and FNYEAQ (reference sequence). CDR3 bases: TGTGCCAGCAGCTTACAGGAGACCCAGTACTTC. It translates to CASSLQETQYF.

This rearrangement joins TRBV2 to TRBJ1-2, with D maybe TRBD1 (6 bases). From germline, CDR1 is SNHLY and CDR2 FYNNEI. The germline V and J ends were trimmed by 4 bases and 5 bases, with 11 bases remaining between them. The CDR3 is made up of 13 amino acids. The CDR3 coding sequence is TGTGCCAGCAGTGGTGGACAGACTTATGGCTACACCTTC. Amino acid sequence: CASSGGQTYGYTF. Combining the CDR3 with reference TRBV2 and TRBJ1-2 gives the whole variable domain EPEVTQTPSHQVTQMGQEVILRCVPISNHLYFYWYRQILGQKVEFLVSFYNNEISEKSEIFDDQFSVERPDGSNFTLKIRSTKLEDSAMYFCASSGGQTYGYTFGSGTRLTVV.

The J gene is TRBJ2-5, the V gene TRBV7-2; TRBD1 agrees at 11 bases. Germline-derived CDR1 and CDR2 are SGHTA and FQGNSA. The CDR3 is 15 amino acids. The junction had 3 bases not matched to a gene; V was cut back by 1 base and J by 5 bases. CDR3 residues: CASSLGTGGLETQYF. The CDR3 DNA sequence: TGTGCCAGCAGCTTAGGGACAGGGGGCTTGGAGACCCAGTACTTC.

The V call is TRBV5-1, the J call TRBJ1-6; 8 bases line up with TRBD1. CDR1 and CDR2 from the germline V gene are SGHRS and YFSETQ. V shed 6 bases and J 7 bases; nucleotides not matched to a gene: 9. The CDR3 is made up of 15 amino acids. This CDR3 reads CASKMTGQENSPLHF. The CDR3 DNA is TGCGCCAGCAAGATGACGGGACAGGAAAATTCACCCCTCCACTTT.

The CDR3 spells CASSSQTRTGNTIYF. CDR3 nucleotides: TGTGCCAGCAGCTCCCAGACCAGGACTGGAAACACCATATATTTT. V is TRBV7-2 and J is TRBJ1-3; D is unclear. There are 15 residues in the CDR3. The V gene lost 4 bases and the J gene lost 2 bases, with 12 bases spanning the gap. Germline loops: CDR1 SGHTA, CDR2 FQGNSA.

A single count supports this clone. The chain is built from TRBV15 and TRBJ2-6; 7 nucleotides line up with TRBD2. CDR3 length: 16 amino acids. Trimming took 6 bases from V and 2 from J; bases not matched to a gene: 7. The germline V gene has CDR1 LNHNV and CDR2 YYDKDF (reference sequence). CDR3 sequence: CATSPGREAGANVLTF. CDR3 nucleotide sequence: TGTGCCACCAGTCCCGGTCGGGAGGCTGGGGCCAACGTCCTGACTTTC.

This clone has a handful of counts. This rearrangement joins TRBV4-1 to TRBJ1-2; the D is unclear. Looked up from germline, CDR1 is MGHRA and CDR2 is YSYEKL. The V and J ends lost 1 base and 3 bases respectively, with 9 bases between them. This CDR3 comprises 14 residues. This chain's CDR3 is CASSQGGNYYGYTF. The CDR3 DNA is TGCGCCAGCAGCCAAGGAGGGAATTACTATGGCTACACCTTC.

The CDR3, as DNA: TGTGCCAGCAGCTTAGTCAGGGCGAAGGGCGGGGAGCTGTTTTTT. This sequence encodes CASSLVRAKGGELFF. V gene TRBV7-2 combines with J gene TRBJ2-2; possibly TRBD1 for D (5 bases). The ends were cut back, 1 base at V and 7 bases at J, with 13 bases in the middle. The CDR3 is 15 amino acids. The germline V gene has CDR1 SGHTA and CDR2 FQGNSA. Full variable domain (missing parts from reference TRBV7-2 and TRBJ2-2): GAGVSQSPSNKVTEKGKDVELRCDPISGHTALYWYRQSLGQGLEFLIYFQGNSAPDKSGLPSDRFSAERTGGSVSTLTIQRTQQEDSAVYLCASSLVRAKGGELFFGEGSRLTVL.

This clone was seen just once. This chain links TRBV2 with TRBJ2-3; 12 bases align to TRBD2. V gave up 8 bases and J gave up 5 bases; unmatched junction bases: 8. The CDR3 sequence is 15 residues long. Germline-derived CDR1 and CDR2 are SNHLY and FYNNEI. CDR3 protein: CASLLAGGVGDTQYF. The CDR3 DNA follows: TGTGCCAGCCTACTAGCGGGAGGTGTTGGAGATACGCAGTATTTT.

This clone was counted a few times. The gene calls are TRBV7-8 and TRBJ1-1; D not certain. Trimming removed 5 bases at V and 1 base at J, with 8 bases between. CDR1 is SGHVS and CDR2 is FQNEAQ in the germline V gene. This CDR3 has 13 amino acids. DNA of the CDR3: TGTGCCAGCAGCACACAGAGGAACACTGAAGCTTTCTTT. Amino acid sequence: CASSTQRNTEAFF.

This clone has a single count. V usage is TRBV19 and J usage is TRBJ1-2; TRBD1 matches 10 bases. This CDR3 is 14 amino acids long. CDR1 LNHDA and CDR2 SQIVND come from the germline V gene (reference sequence). Unmatched junction bases numbered 8, after V lost 4 bases and J lost 9 bases. The CDR3 loop reads CASSTHGTGVSYTF. The CDR3 DNA is TGTGCCAGTAGTACCCACGGGACAGGGGTCAGCTACACCTTC.

This chain connects TRBV19 to TRBJ1-5; TRBD1 matches 8 bases. Looked up from germline, CDR1 is LNHDA and CDR2 is SQIVND (reference sequence). The CDR3 extends over 15 amino acids. The V gene end was trimmed by 7 bases and the J gene end by 1 base; junction bases not matched to a gene: 6. CDR3 sequence (DNA): TGTGCCAGTACCATGGACAGGGCGAGCAATCAGCCCCAGCATTTT. As protein: CASTMDRASNQPQHF.

The J gene is TRBJ1-6, the V gene TRBV5-4; TRBD1 agrees at 9 bases. Germline values: CDR1 SGHNT, CDR2 YYREEE (reference sequence). The CDR3 is 15 amino acids. The J segment lost 4 bases and the V segment lost 4 bases, leaving 3 bases of the junction unmatched. The CDR3 nucleotides read TGTGCCAGCAGCCCAGGGACAGGGTATAATTCACCCCTCCACTTT. This gives the protein CASSPGTGYNSPLHF.

The V call is TRBV18, the J call TRBJ2-5, with 11 bases lining up with TRBD2. V was pared by 1 base and J by 5 bases, with 3 bases of the junction left unmatched. In germline, CDR1 is KGHSH, CDR2 LQKENI. The CDR3 has 15 residues. The CDR3, as DNA: TGTGCCAGCTCACCACTAGCGGGGGGGCTGGAGACCCAGTACTTC. This encodes CASSPLAGGLETQYF.

This rearrangement joins TRBV9 to TRBJ1-3, with 8 bases aligning to TRBD1. Germline CDR1 reads SGDLS; CDR2 reads YYNGEE. The CDR3 runs to 17 residues. V was pared by 3 bases and J by 0 bases, with 8 bases of the junction left unmatched. This chain's CDR3 is CASSGGTGLSSGNTIYF. The CDR3 nucleotides are TGTGCCAGCAGCGGGGGGACAGGCTTAAGCTCTGGAAACACCATATATTTT.

This clone appeared a few times. The chain is built from TRBV4-3 and TRBJ2-1; 15 bases match TRBD2. The germline V gene has CDR1 LGHNA and CDR2 YSLEER. The CDR3 runs 17 residues. V lost 2 bases, J lost 7 bases, and 6 bases stayed unmatched. In nucleotides, the CDR3 is TGCGCCAGCAGCCAACGGACTAGCGGGGGGGTAGTAAATGAGCAGTTCTTC. The encoded protein is CASSQRTSGGVVNEQFF.